The 28 T cell receptor beta chains listed next were all sequenced from one sample in a study of shared clonotypes between healthy human individuals (dated by TCRdb to the early 2020s). Library generation was performed with the immunoSEQ multiplex PCR assay. TCRdb stores this immuneACCESS table with in-frame sequences only. Part of the clones is absent; in the studies checked, under half of the shortfall reflects unresolved V genes, and no reason is known for the rest. This sample holds roughly 2.1 million clones; 90% to 95% were observed only once. More than 1.5% of the sample lies in the top ten. CD8 naive samples were CD45RO-negative cells positively selected for CCR7, giving a CD45RA+CCR7+ population that excluded TemRA cells. Sequences were obtained from naive CD8+ T cells from PBMCs. The cell subset or site label for this specimen denotes: CD45RA+CCR7+. The receptors come from a man between 18 and 35 years old in good health. Some clones in this sample may be carry-over from other donors' samples.

This clone was detected only a few times. The chain joins TRBV4-1 to TRBJ1-2; 8 bases line up with TRBD1. Germline lookup yields CDR1 MGHRA and CDR2 YSYEKL. The CDR3 totals 15 residues. V was pared by 1 base and J by 7 bases, with 8 bases of the junction left unmatched. CDR3 DNA sequence: TGCGCCAGCAGCCAAGCACAGGGGGGTGGTGGTGGCTACACCTTC. This translates into CASSQAQGGGGGYTF.

This chain connects TRBV5-1 to TRBJ2-7; D possibly uses TRBD1 or TRBD2 (5 bases each). The V gene lost 3 bases and the J gene lost 7 bases, with 17 bases spanning the gap. This CDR3 is built from 14 residues. CDR1 and CDR2 from the germline V gene are SGHRS and YFSETQ. This CDR3 reads CASSSPGPDPEQYF. CDR3 DNA sequence: TGCGCCAGCAGCTCCCCGGGACCGGACCCGGAGCAGTACTTC.

This clone appeared a single time. This chain links TRBV11-2 with TRBJ1-1; D uncertain. In germline, CDR1 is SGHAT, CDR2 FQNNGV. V was cut by 9 bases and J by 1 base, with 12 bases left in between. CDR3 length: 13 residues. CDR3 amino acids: CASSVKGNTEAFF. CDR3 bases: TGTGCCAGTTCGGTGAAGGGGAACACTGAAGCTTTCTTT.

The CDR3 coding sequence is TGTGCCAGCAGCCCCGGGGGGGAAAGGACAGATACGCAGTATTTT. Translating it yields CASSPGGERTDTQYF. The V call is TRBV9, the J call TRBJ2-3; 8 nucleotides match TRBD2. The junction had 7 bases not matched to a gene; V was cut back by 4 bases and J by 3 bases. The CDR3 length is 15 residues. In germline, CDR1 is SGDLS, CDR2 YYNGEE.

This clone was seen a single time. The chain couples TRBV9 to TRBJ1-2, with D tentatively TRBD1 (5 bases). Trimming took 3 bases from V and 4 from J, leaving 13 bases between them. Germline assignment: CDR1 SGDLS and CDR2 YYNGEE. This CDR3 has 14 amino acids. The CDR3: CASSAWEGTYGYTF. DNA of the CDR3: TGTGCCAGCAGCGCCTGGGAGGGGACCTATGGCTACACCTTC.

This sequence joins TRBV28 and TRBJ2-7; no reliable D call. The CDR3 covers 13 residues. The V end was cut by 3 bases, the J end by 4 bases, with 10 bases between. The germline CDR1 and CDR2 sequences are MDHEN and SYDVKM. The CDR3 DNA reads TGTGCCAGCAGTTTTCTTAGAGAATACGAGCAGTACTTC. This codes for CASSFLREYEQYF.

The table lists this clone with a few counts. The sample has other DNA sequences that encode this CDR3 too. The V call is TRBV25-1, the J call TRBJ2-7; TRBD2 aligns across 10 bases. This CDR3 region has 14 residues. Looked up from germline, CDR1 is MGHDK and CDR2 is SYGVNS. J was trimmed by 6 bases and V by 2 bases; bases with no gene match: 4. The CDR3 loop reads CASSESGRAVEQYF. DNA for the CDR3: TGTGCCAGCAGTGAAAGCGGGAGGGCCGTCGAGCAGTACTTC.

The chain uses TRBV4-1 and TRBJ2-7; D may match TRBD1 or TRBD2 (7 bases each). Trimming cost V 1 base and J 5 bases, with 21 bases left between them. Germline values: CDR1 MGHRA, CDR2 YSYEKL. The CDR3 sequence is 17 residues long. The CDR3 bases are TGCGCCAGCAGCCAAGTGTTGGGCAGGGGGGGGATCAACGAGCAGTACTTC. It codes for CASSQVLGRGGINEQYF.

CDR3 in DNA: TGTGCCAGCAGTCCCATCAGGCTAAACGAGCAGTACTTC. Its translation is CASSPIRLNEQYF. V usage is TRBV27 and J usage is TRBJ2-7; D is unclear. V lost 5 bases and J lost 5, with 13 bases in between. The CDR3 length is 13 residues. Germline V gene data show CDR1 as MNHEY and CDR2 as SMNVEV (reference sequence).

V is TRBV30 and J is TRBJ2-1; D is possibly TRBD1 (6 bases). The V gene's germline CDR1 is GTSNPN and CDR2 SVGIG (reference sequence). V was cut by 0 bases and J by 9 bases, with 15 bases left in between. This CDR3 region has 14 residues. The CDR3 bases are TGTGCCTGGAGTGTACTGCCCGGGGACACTGAGCAGTTCTTC. It encodes CAWSVLPGDTEQFF.

The rearrangement links TRBV6-6 to TRBJ2-7; D is possibly TRBD2 (6 bases). V lost 8 bases and J lost 1, with 12 bases in between. The CDR3 spans 13 residues. Germline V gives CDR1 MNHNY, CDR2 SVGAGI (reference sequence). The CDR3 DNA is TGTGCCAGCGAGCCGGAGGGGTCCTACGAGCAGTACTTC. Its translation is CASEPEGSYEQYF.

The chain combines TRBV19 with TRBJ2-6, with D possibly TRBD1 on 5 matching bases. Trimming took off 5 bases at V and 2 bases at J, with 7 bases between the two ends. Germline V gives CDR1 LNHDA, CDR2 SQIVND (reference sequence). This CDR3 has 14 amino acids. CDR3 amino acids: CASSLRAGANVLTF. CDR3 sequence (DNA): TGTGCCAGTAGTCTCAGGGCTGGGGCCAACGTCCTGACTTTC.

The chain's CDR3 is CASSLPGQASYEQYF. As DNA, the CDR3 is TGTGCCAGCAGCTTACCAGGACAGGCTTCCTACGAGCAGTACTTC. This chain joins TRBV7-9 and TRBJ2-7, with TRBD1 identical over 7 bases. The CDR3 runs to 15 residues. From germline, CDR1 is SEHNR and CDR2 FQNEAQ (reference sequence). V trimming: 2 bases; J trimming: 1 base; junction bases outside the gene matches: 5. The full variable domain, in which reference TRBV7-9 and TRBJ2-7 provide the parts outside the CDR3, is DTGVSQNPRHKITKRGQNVTFRCDPISEHNRLYWYRQTLGQGPEFLTYFQNEAQLEKSRLLSDRFSAERPKGSFSTLEIQRTEQGDSAMYLCASSLPGQASYEQYFGPGTRLTVT.

This sequence joins TRBV6-1 and TRBJ2-5; tentatively, D is TRBD1 (6 bases). Germline V lookup: CDR1 MNHNS, CDR2 SASEGT. CDR3 size: 15 residues. V lost 2 bases and J lost 5, with 15 bases in between. The DNA of the CDR3 is TGTGCCAGCAGTGAATGGGGGCCGGCGCAGGAGACCCAGTACTTC. Translation: CASSEWGPAQETQYF.

This clone turned up a few times. The V and J genes are TRBV11-2 and TRBJ1-2; perhaps TRBD1 as D (6 bases). Germline V gives CDR1 SGHAT, CDR2 FQNNGV. The CDR3 contains 15 residues. The germline V and J ends were trimmed by 11 bases and 4 bases, with 23 bases remaining between them. Written as DNA, the CDR3 is TGTGCCTCCCAGGGCAGGGGAAGAGACAGCTATGGCTACACCTTC. As protein: CASQGRGRDSYGYTF.

The rearrangement uses TRBV5-8 and TRBJ1-1; D is uncertain. The V gene lost 4 bases and the J gene lost 2 bases, with 9 bases spanning the gap. The germline V gene has CDR1 SGHTS and CDR2 YDEGEE. The CDR3 is made up of 13 amino acids. The CDR3 bases are TGTGCCAGCAGCCCAGCGCCAAACACTGAAGCTTTCTTT. Translating it yields CASSPAPNTEAFF.

This clone has only a few counts. The chain has TRBV28 and TRBJ2-1; D gene uncertain. The CDR3 extends over 13 amino acids. Germline-derived CDR1 and CDR2 are MDHEN and SYDVKM. The V and J ends lost 1 base and 6 bases respectively, with 7 bases between them. CDR3 amino acids: CASSLSATNEQFF. As DNA, the CDR3 is TGTGCCAGCAGTTTATCGGCCACCAATGAGCAGTTCTTC. Combining the CDR3 with reference TRBV28 and TRBJ2-1 gives the whole variable domain DVKVTQSSRYLVKRTGEKVFLECVQDMDHENMFWYRQDPGLGLRLIYFSYDVKMKEKGDIPEGYSVSREKKERFSLILESASTNQTSMYLCASSLSATNEQFFGPGTRLTVL.

The genes are TRBV27 and TRBJ2-7, with D perhaps assigned TRBD1 or TRBD2 (6 bases each). Per germline, CDR1 MNHEY and CDR2 SMNVEV (reference sequence). V was clipped by 3 bases and J by 2 bases, with 17 bases between them. The CDR3 loop spans 16 amino acids. Written as DNA, the CDR3 is TGTGCCAGCAGTTTTCAATCGGGGGACACAACCTACGAGCAGTACTTC. It encodes CASSFQSGDTTYEQYF.

Here the CDR3 reads CASSLDQSRNYGYTF. Written as DNA, the CDR3 is TGTGCCAGCAGCTTGGACCAGTCCAGAAACTATGGCTACACCTTC. The chain employs TRBV5-8 and TRBJ1-2, with D uncertain. Per germline, CDR1 SGHTS and CDR2 YDEGEE. The CDR3 extends over 15 amino acids. Deletions cut 0 bases from V and 2 bases from J, with 11 bases between.

This clone has just one count. Other DNA sequences in this specimen translate into the identical CDR3. The CDR3 reads CASSVGTGELFF. CDR3 sequence (DNA): TGTGCCAGCAGCGTCGGGACAGGGGAGCTGTTTTTT. The chain links TRBV9 to TRBJ2-2; D may be TRBD1 (6 bases). Per the germline V gene, CDR1 is SGDLS and CDR2 is YYNGEE. This CDR3 spans 12 amino acids. V dropped 2 bases and J dropped 8 bases, with 7 bases sitting between them. The whole variable domain, remainder taken from reference TRBV9 and TRBJ2-2, is DSGVTQTPKHLITATGQRVTLRCSPRSGDLSVYWYQQSLDQGLQFLIQYYNGEERAKGNILERFSAQQFPDLHSELNLSSLELGDSALYFCASSVGTGELFFGEGSRLTVL.

J is TRBJ2-3 and V is TRBV15; possibly TRBD1 for D (5 bases). The germline CDR1 and CDR2 sequences are LNHNV and YYDKDF (reference sequence). V lost 5 bases and J 1 base, leaving 16 bases between the germline ends. The CDR3 is made up of 16 amino acids. CDR3 in amino acids: CATSLSVPTGTDTQYF. CDR3 DNA: TGTGCCACCAGCCTTTCGGTCCCGACAGGCACAGATACGCAGTATTTT.

The J gene is TRBJ2-5, the V gene TRBV11-3, with D possibly being TRBD2 (6 bases). This CDR3 has 14 amino acids. V shed 4 bases and J shed 0 bases, with 9 bases lying between them. The germline CDR1 and CDR2 sequences are SGHNT and YENEEA. The chain's CDR3 is CASSSPGDQETQYF. The CDR3, as DNA: TGTGCCAGCAGCTCCCCGGGGGACCAAGAGACCCAGTACTTC. Filled out from reference TRBV11-3 and TRBJ2-5, the complete variable domain reads EAGVVQSPRYKIIEKKQPVAFWCNPISGHNTLYWYLQNLGQGPELLIRYENEEAVDDSQLPKDRFSAERLKGVDSTLKIQPAELGDSAVYLCASSSPGDQETQYFGPGTRLLVL.

The rearrangement uses TRBV28 and TRBJ2-5; TRBD1 or TRBD2 may be the D gene (5 bases each). This CDR3 region has 16 residues. Looked up from germline, CDR1 is MDHEN and CDR2 is SYDVKM. V shed 7 bases and J shed 0 bases, with 18 bases lying between them. The chain's CDR3 is CASTQGAAVYQETQYF. The CDR3 region has the DNA TGTGCCAGCACCCAGGGAGCGGCGGTGTACCAAGAGACCCAGTACTTC.

Regarding this clone: The sample has other DNA sequences that encode this CDR3 too. CDR3 protein: CASSPGQGKETQYF. As DNA, the CDR3 is TGTGCCAGCAGCCCGGGACAGGGGAAGGAGACCCAGTACTTC. The gene calls are TRBV28 and TRBJ2-5, with 10 nucleotides matching TRBD1. The CDR3 spans 14 residues. Germline values: CDR1 MDHEN, CDR2 SYDVKM. The junction had 6 bases not matched to a gene; V was cut back by 6 bases and J by 5 bases.

V gene TRBV9 combines with J gene TRBJ1-1; a possible D gene is TRBD1 (5 bases). V lost 3 bases, J lost 11 bases, and 14 bases lay in between. CDR1 is SGDLS, CDR2 YYNGEE, per germline. The CDR3 is 12 residues long. CDR3 amino acids: CASSAGDPLAFF. The CDR3 DNA sequence: TGTGCCAGCAGCGCGGGGGACCCCTTGGCTTTCTTT.

The chain links TRBV7-2 to TRBJ1-1; D might be TRBD1 (5 bases). V was trimmed by 2 bases and J by 12 bases, leaving 13 bases between them. In germline, CDR1 is SGHTA, CDR2 FQGNSA. There are 12 residues in the CDR3. CDR3: CASSLRDGRTFF. The CDR3 DNA reads TGTGCCAGCAGCTTACGGGACGGGAGGACTTTCTTT.

This clone was recorded only once. The rearrangement uses TRBV29-1 and TRBJ2-3; maybe TRBD2 (6 bases). V was cut by 1 base and J by 2 bases, with 19 bases left in between. The CDR3 contains 17 residues. Germline-derived CDR1 and CDR2 are SQVTM and ANQGSEA. CDR3: CSVEAPILWRDTDTQYF. The CDR3 DNA sequence: TGCAGCGTTGAAGCCCCTATCCTCTGGCGGGACACAGATACGCAGTATTTT.

The rearrangement uses TRBV28 and TRBJ2-7, with a possible D match to TRBD1 (7 bases). Per germline, CDR1 MDHEN and CDR2 SYDVKM. V was cut by 6 bases and J by 0 bases, with 21 bases left in between. There are 17 residues in the CDR3. CDR3 residues: CASSPRSAGQRSYEQYF. In DNA, the CDR3 is TGTGCCAGCAGCCCTAGGTCCGCGGGACAGCGCTCCTACGAGCAGTACTTC.